This T cell receptor beta chain stems from a study of blood T cells in healthy people across ages. Study-wide results and limits: More naive CD4+ cells and higher diversity were found in long-lived than in aged donors.

Concerning this clonotype: The antigen is unknown.

This CDR3 is built from 16 residues. Trimming cost V 7 bases and J 0 bases, with 15 bases left between them. Per the germline V gene, CDR1 is SEHNR and CDR2 is FQNEAQ (reference sequence). Through a sample-barcoded 5' primer and a J-beta primer mix, a second PCR was run for roughly 6 to 12 cycles. Each sample yielded at least 2.5 million CDR3-containing paired-end reads. TCRdb recomputed calls from the 5' RACE reads with MiXCR, one row per CDR3 protein. The table shows 1.5 million to 2 million distinct CDR3 sequences, with roughly 49% occurring only once. The J gene is TRBJ1-4, the V gene TRBV7-9, with D tentatively TRBD1 (5 bases). Input material: blood. The clonotype comes from a middle-aged woman in good health. The CDR3 DNA is TGTGCCAGCACCATTGGTCGGGGGGCAACTAATGAAAAACTGTTTTTT. As protein: CASTIGRGATNEKLFF.